These 20 T cell receptor beta chains share one sample of origin, sequenced in a study of blood T cells in healthy people across ages (dated by TCRdb to between 2014 and 2017). Preparation of the library involved 5' RACE. The sequencing machine was an Illumina HiSeq 2500. A second PCR of about 7 to 12 cycles was run with a J-beta primer mix and a sample-barcoded 5' primer. TCRdb's own reprocessing of the public reads used fastp at Q25 and MiXCR and kept productive beta chains. Rows merge per CDR3 protein into single entries with the most common DNA and genes. Recorded for this sample are roughly 900,000 distinct CDR3 sequences; more than 25% of them occurred a single time. The ten largest account for roughly a sixth of the sample. Sequences were obtained from blood. Receptors were obtained from an elderly woman in good health.

This clonotype was counted many times. This chain connects TRBV29-1 to TRBJ1-2; D is perhaps TRBD1 (5 bases). With 0 bases removed from V and 4 bases from J, the gap between germline ends came to 12 bases. Germline V CDR1 and CDR2: SQVTM, ANQGSEA. This CDR3 is built from 14 residues. The CDR3 region is CSVEDSDSLYGYTF. CDR3 bases: TGCAGCGTTGAAGATTCTGACAGTCTCTATGGCTACACCTTC.

The sample holds a few counts of this clonotype. The V and J genes are TRBV6-6 and TRBJ1-2; D may be TRBD1 (5 bases). V gave up 7 bases and J gave up 1 base, with 16 bases separating them. The germline V gene has CDR1 MNHNY and CDR2 SVGAGI (reference sequence). The CDR3 is made up of 15 amino acids. This CDR3 is CASTDDSSFNYGYTF. The CDR3 nucleotides read TGTGCCAGCACCGACGACAGTTCCTTTAACTATGGCTACACCTTC.

This clonotype was counted many times. This rearrangement joins TRBV27 to TRBJ1-4; TRBD1 might be the D (6 bases). With 5 bases removed from V and 5 bases from J, the gap between germline ends came to 15 bases. From germline, CDR1 is MNHEY and CDR2 SMNVEV (reference sequence). This CDR3 region has 15 residues. CDR3 coding DNA: TGTGCCAGCAGTGCCACAGGGTTCTTCAATGAAAAACTGTTTTTT. This gives the protein CASSATGFFNEKLFF.

The CDR3 sequence: CASRVGTGLGGEQYF. Here the CDR3 DNA reads TGTGCCAGCAGGGTCGGGACAGGATTAGGCGGTGAGCAGTACTTC. V is TRBV27 and J is TRBJ2-7; 8 positions match TRBD1. Germline loops: CDR1 MNHEY, CDR2 SMNVEV (reference sequence). The CDR3 covers 15 residues. Trimming at V came to 6 bases and at J to 7 bases, leaving 14 bases not matched to a gene.

A word on this clonotype: A single base separates this from a much larger clone, so it may be a read error. This sequence joins TRBV27 and TRBJ2-4; D perhaps matches TRBD1 (7 bases). V dropped 6 bases and J dropped 0 bases, with 15 bases sitting between them. This CDR3 spans 16 amino acids. Germline-derived CDR1 and CDR2 are MNHEY and SMNVEV (reference sequence). CDR3 loop: CASSQGGRLAKNIQYF. The DNA of the CDR3 is TGTGCCAGCAGCCAGGGGGGTCGTCTAGCCAAAAACATTCAGTACTTC.

The J gene is TRBJ1-2, the V gene TRBV4-3, with 7 bases matching TRBD1. There are 13 residues in the CDR3. Trimming cost V 2 bases and J 8 bases; bases outside gene matches: 5. Germline CDR1 and CDR2: LGHNA and YSLEER. This CDR3 is CASSQSDRRGYTF. CDR3 nucleotide sequence: TGCGCCAGCAGCCAATCGGACAGGCGGGGCTACACCTTC.

This clonotype was detected ten times or more. The rearrangement links TRBV7-2 to TRBJ2-4; a possible D gene is TRBD1 (5 bases). Germline V CDR1 and CDR2: SGHTA, FQGNSA. The CDR3 is made up of 18 amino acids. V lost 8 bases and J 0 bases, leaving 23 bases between the germline ends. CDR3 nucleotides: TGTGCCAGCGTAGGGGATATAGGGGATTCCTTAGCCAAAAACATTCAGTACTTC. It codes for CASVGDIGDSLAKNIQYF.

This clonotype came up a few times. This may be a read error, as it is one base from a much larger clone. The chain employs TRBV7-9 and TRBJ1-2, with D perhaps matching TRBD1 (6 bases). V dropped 8 bases and J dropped 4 bases, with 11 bases sitting between them. Germline values: CDR1 SEHNR, CDR2 FQNEAQ (reference sequence). The CDR3 consists of 12 residues. Here the CDR3 reads CASGTSSYGYTF. In DNA form, the CDR3 reads TGTGCCAGCGGGACATCGAGCTATGGCTACACCTTC.

This rearrangement joins TRBV6-6 to TRBJ2-3; 8 bases are shared with TRBD2. The CDR3 sequence is 16 residues long. Germline assignment: CDR1 MNHNY and CDR2 SVGAGI (reference sequence). V lost 3 bases, J lost 6 bases, and 11 bases stayed unmatched. CDR3 nucleotides: TGTGCCAGCAGTTATGATGGCGGGGGGCTTTTGGATACGCAGTATTTT. This sequence encodes CASSYDGGGLLDTQYF.

This clonotype was found many times. V and J are TRBV5-1 and TRBJ2-5, with D hard to call. In germline, CDR1 is SGHRS, CDR2 YFSETQ. This CDR3 region has 14 residues. The V and J ends lost 0 bases and 1 base respectively, with 7 bases between them. The CDR3 DNA is TGCGCCAGCAGCTTGGGACTGGGCCAAGAGACCCAGTACTTC. It yields the protein CASSLGLGQETQYF.

This sequence joins TRBV7-7 and TRBJ1-1; D is undetermined. Germline CDR1 and CDR2: SSHAT and FNYEAQ (reference sequence). The CDR3 sequence is 13 residues long. CDR3 sequence (DNA): TGTACTAGCAGCTTAGGTCTGGAGACTGAAGCTTTCTTT. Amino acid sequence: CTSSLGLETEAFF.

This clonotype occurred many times. V and J are TRBV7-2 and TRBJ2-5; no clear D gene. Per the germline V gene, CDR1 is SGHTA and CDR2 is FQGNSA. Trimming left V 2 bases short and J 1 base short, with 14 bases between. The CDR3 spans 16 residues. The CDR3 region is CASSLMSTTLQETQYF. CDR3 nucleotide sequence: TGTGCCAGCAGCTTAATGAGCACTACCCTCCAAGAGACCCAGTACTTC.

The count of this clonotype is one. A clone one base away is much larger, so this may be a read error. The CDR3: CASSSRGGGREAQYF. The CDR3 coding sequence is TGCGCCAGCAGCTCAAGAGGGGGGGGCCGAGAGGCCCAGTACTTC. The chain combines TRBV10-1 with TRBJ2-5; tentatively, D is TRBD2 (7 bases). The CDR3 has 15 amino acids. Germline-derived CDR1 and CDR2 are WNHNN and SYGVQD (reference sequence).

This sequence joins TRBV4-1 and TRBJ2-6, with D perhaps TRBD1 (6 bases). There are 17 residues in the CDR3. Germline lookup yields CDR1 MGHRA and CDR2 YSYEKL. Trimming removed 6 bases from V and 1 base from J, with 16 bases in between. The CDR3 reads CASSVGQIASGANVLTF. CDR3 bases: TGCGCCAGCAGTGTAGGACAGATCGCATCTGGGGCCAACGTCCTGACTTTC.

The chain has TRBV4-3 and TRBJ2-5; D might be TRBD1 or TRBD2, each matching 5 bases. The J call is in doubt because the DNA end fits TRBJ2-1 better. Germline-derived CDR1 and CDR2 are LGHNA and YSLEER. This CDR3 comprises 15 residues. CDR3: CASSQDGDEQETQFF. Here the CDR3 DNA reads TGCGCCAGCAGCCAAGATGGGGACGAGCAAGAGACCCAGTTCTTC.

In this sample, this clonotype turned up many times. The rearrangement joins TRBV5-1 to TRBJ2-5, with 10 bases identical to TRBD2. Losses at the gene ends were 2 bases for V and 2 bases for J; bases not matched to a gene: 3. Germline CDR1 is SGHRS and CDR2 is YFSETQ. The CDR3 contains 15 residues. DNA for the CDR3: TGCGCCAGCAGCTTTAGCGGGGGGCTACAAGAGACCCAGTACTTC. Protein: CASSFSGGLQETQYF.

Concerning this clonotype itself: A junction boundary mismatches the germline segment, possibly from a read error. The V and J genes are TRBV12-3 or TRBV12-4 and TRBJ1-6, with D perhaps TRBD1 (6 bases). This CDR3 has 18 amino acids. CDR3 sequence reads: CASSASPGGGKFNSPPHF. The CDR3 bases are TGTGCCAGCAGTGCCAGCCCGGGGGGCGGAAAATTCAACTCACCCCCCCACTTT.

This clonotype was counted at least ten times. The gene calls are TRBV7-9 and TRBJ2-5; D not resolved. This CDR3 spans 13 amino acids. The germline V gene encodes CDR1 SEHNR and CDR2 FQNEAQ (reference sequence). V shed 5 bases and J shed 5 bases, with 12 bases lying between them. This chain's CDR3 is CASSDRRWETQYF. CDR3 sequence (DNA): TGTGCCAGCAGCGACCGGCGGTGGGAGACCCAGTACTTC.

This clonotype showed up many times. The rearrangement joins TRBV5-5 to TRBJ2-7, with D unresolved. CDR1 is SGHKS, CDR2 YYEKEE, per germline (reference sequence). With 0 bases removed from V and 3 bases from J, the gap between germline ends came to 7 bases. This CDR3 region has 13 residues. The CDR3 loop reads CASSLEGIYEQYF. CDR3 in DNA: TGTGCCAGCAGCTTGGAGGGAATCTACGAGCAGTACTTC. Looking up the rest from reference TRBV5-5 and TRBJ2-7 gives the full variable domain: DAGVTQSPTHLIKTRGQQVTLRCSPISGHKSVSWYQQVLGQGPQFIFQYYEKEERGRGNFPDRFSARQFPNYSSELNVNALLLGDSALYLCASSLEGIYEQYFGPGTRLTVT.

With regard to this clonotype: This CDR3 fails to terminate in the conserved phenylalanine or tryptophan, so it likely reflects a read error. V is TRBV11-2 and J is TRBJ1-2; D remains unclear. The ends were cut back, 3 bases at V and 4 bases at J, with 3 bases in the middle. CDR1 and CDR2 from the germline V gene are SGHAT and FQNNGV. CDR3 length: 11 amino acids. The CDR3 bases are TGTGCCAGCAGCTTTGGCTATGGCTACACCTGC. Its translation: CASSFGYGYTC.